Shown below are 26 T cell receptor beta chains from a single sample sequenced in a study of Graves' ophthalmopathy and Graves' hyperthyroidism. Amplification of the TCR beta CDR3 regions used RNA transcripts (as template). Investigators did first-round RT-PCR with HTBI primers, then second-round multiplex PCR. TCRdb re-called the multiplex PCR reads through MiXCR, storing one row per CDR3 protein. Of hundreds of thousands of distinct CDR3 sequences detected, about a fifth appear once; the ten largest clones hold approximately 6.9%. Sample: peripheral blood. These receptors were taken from a woman aged 18-29 years with stable Graves' hyperthyroidism. Some clones in this sample may be carry-over from other donors' samples.

In its sample, this clonotype was seen many times. The rearrangement links TRBV5-6 to TRBJ2-5; TRBD1 aligns across 7 bases. The ends lost 0 bases at V and 1 base at J; junction bases unmatched: 6. Germline lookup yields CDR1 SGHDT and CDR2 YYEEEE. This CDR3 contains 16 residues. CDR3 nucleotides: TGTGCCAGCAGCTTGGTAACAGGGGAGAGCCAAGAGACCCAGTACTTC. Translation gives CASSLVTGESQETQYF.

This clonotype was seen at least ten times. The rearrangement links TRBV12-3 or TRBV12-4 to TRBJ2-5, with TRBD1 identical over 9 bases. CDR3 length equals 15 residues. The V and J ends lost 4 bases and 2 bases, in that order; junction bases with no gene match: 5. The CDR3, as DNA: TGTGCCAGCAGTTCCGGGACAGGGTCGCAAGAGACCCAGTACTTC. Protein product: CASSSGTGSQETQYF.

This clonotype was picked up a small number of times. The V call is TRBV12-3 or TRBV12-4, the J call TRBJ2-3; 10 nucleotides line up with TRBD2. This CDR3 is built from 16 residues. With 5 bases clipped from V and 2 bases from J, the junction kept 7 bases outside the gene matches. The CDR3 bases are TGTGCCAGCAGTCCTAGCGGGGGAGCCGTCACAGATACGCAGTATTTT. It codes for CASSPSGGAVTDTQYF.

This clonotype was counted at least ten times. V usage is TRBV12-3 or TRBV12-4 and J usage is TRBJ1-2; 9 bases are shared with TRBD1. V lost 6 bases to trimming and J lost 4 bases; unmatched junction nucleotides: 6. CDR3 length: 14 residues. The CDR3 reads CASSDRGSFYGYTF. The CDR3 region has the DNA TGTGCCAGCAGCGACAGGGGGAGTTTCTATGGCTACACCTTC.

In DNA, the CDR3 is TGTGCCAGCAGCTCGGACAGGCAAGGCTCCTATGGCTACACCTTC. This translates into CASSSDRQGSYGYTF. J is TRBJ1-2 and V is TRBV14; the match to TRBD1 covers 7 bases. The CDR3 spans 15 residues. The V and J ends lost 5 bases and 4 bases, in that order; junction bases with no gene match: 10. Germline CDR1 SGHDN, CDR2 FVKESK.

This clonotype was seen ten or more times. This rearrangement joins TRBV12-3 or TRBV12-4 to TRBJ2-2; D is ambiguous. The CDR3 has 14 residues. V was trimmed by 8 bases and J by 6 bases, leaving 16 bases between them. The CDR3 reads CASVNRAKAGELFF. CDR3 bases: TGTGCCAGCGTTAACAGAGCTAAGGCCGGGGAGCTGTTTTTT.

This clonotype was recorded at least ten times. The J gene is TRBJ1-2, the V gene TRBV20-1; D unresolved. CDR3 length equals 15 residues. Trimming took 3 bases from V and 3 from J, leaving 17 bases between them. From germline, CDR1 is DFQATT and CDR2 SNEGSKA (reference sequence). CDR3 in amino acids: CSAREWKTVDYGYTF. The CDR3 coding sequence is TGCAGTGCTAGGGAGTGGAAGACGGTGGACTATGGCTACACCTTC.

In its sample, this clonotype was seen many times. The chain carries TRBV2 and TRBJ2-7; D is ambiguous. This CDR3 has 13 amino acids. Between the trimmed V and J ends, which lost 2 bases and 3 bases, there was a span of 8 bases. Germline CDR1 is SNHLY and CDR2 is FYNNEI. The CDR3 DNA reads TGTGCCAGCAGTGAAAAGTACAGCTACGAGCAGTACTTC. It yields the protein CASSEKYSYEQYF.

This clonotype was seen only a few times. The chain links TRBV11-2 to TRBJ2-2; D uncertain. CDR3 size: 17 residues. Germline V gives CDR1 SGHAT, CDR2 FQNNGV. The V and J ends lost 5 bases and 3 bases respectively, with 19 bases between them. The CDR3 region has the DNA TGTGCCAGCAGCCCCCTCTCGTGGTACGGCGACACCGGGGAGCTGTTTTTT. This encodes CASSPLSWYGDTGELFF. Drawing the rest from reference TRBV11-2 and TRBJ2-2, the complete variable domain is EAGVAQSPRYKIIEKRQSVAFWCNPISGHATLYWYQQILGQGPKLLIQFQNNGVVDDSQLPKDRFSAERLKGVDSTLKIQPAKLEDSAVYLCASSPLSWYGDTGELFFGEGSRLTVL.

V gene TRBV6-1 combines with J gene TRBJ2-5; no reliable D call. This CDR3 is built from 14 residues. Germline V gives CDR1 MNHNS, CDR2 SASEGT. Trimming pared 5 bases from V and 1 base from J, leaving 11 bases between. The CDR3 sequence: CASSSSSFQETQYF. CDR3 nucleotides: TGTGCCAGCAGTTCAAGCAGCTTCCAAGAGACCCAGTACTTC.

CDR3 in amino acids: CASSYGIEAFF. CDR3 nucleotide sequence: TGTGCCAGCAGTTATGGGATAGAGGCTTTCTTT. The chain carries TRBV6-5 and TRBJ1-1, with no clear D. Trimming cost V 3 bases and J 11 bases, with 10 bases left between them. Germline lookup yields CDR1 MNHEY and CDR2 SVGAGI. The CDR3 is 11 amino acids.

This clonotype was seen more than once but under ten times. V is TRBV2 and J is TRBJ1-1; possibly TRBD1 for D (5 bases). V was cut by 4 bases and J by 5 bases, with 11 bases left in between. Germline CDR1 SNHLY, CDR2 FYNNEI. The CDR3 is 13 amino acids. The CDR3 nucleotides are TGTGCCAGCAGTGCGGCAGGGCGGACTGAAGCTTTCTTT. Amino acid sequence: CASSAAGRTEAFF. Drawing the rest from reference TRBV2 and TRBJ1-1, the complete variable domain is EPEVTQTPSHQVTQMGQEVILRCVPISNHLYFYWYRQILGQKVEFLVSFYNNEISEKSEIFDDQFSVERPDGSNFTLKIRSTKLEDSAMYFCASSAAGRTEAFFGQGTRLTVV.

This clonotype was observed many times. The chain is built from TRBV6-2 or TRBV6-3 and TRBJ1-1, with D tentatively TRBD1 (5 bases). From germline, CDR1 is MNHEY and CDR2 SVGEGT. Between the trimmed V and J ends, which lost 8 bases and 0 bases, there was a span of 13 bases. This CDR3 is built from 14 residues. For the CDR3, the DNA is TGTGCCAGCCGGGGCGGCAGGCTGAACACTGAAGCTTTCTTT. Translating it yields CASRGGRLNTEAFF.

The rearrangement uses TRBV10-1 and TRBJ2-7; D remains ambiguous. The CDR3 has 16 amino acids. CDR1 is WNHNN and CDR2 is SYGVQD in the germline V gene (reference sequence). Trimming removed 2 bases from V and 2 bases from J, with 16 bases in between. The CDR3 DNA reads as TGCGCCAGCAGTGAGCTCCAAGGACCGACCCCCTACGAGCAGTACTTC. Translated, it gives CASSELQGPTPYEQYF.

The J gene is TRBJ2-5, the V gene TRBV7-2, with D perhaps matching TRBD2 (6 bases). Germline V gives CDR1 SGHTA, CDR2 FQGNSA. CDR3 size: 14 residues. Deletions cut 0 bases from V and 9 bases from J, with 14 bases between. CDR3: CASSLARRTGAQYF. CDR3 DNA sequence: TGTGCCAGCAGCTTAGCCCGTCGGACGGGGGCCCAGTACTTC.

The J gene is TRBJ1-5, the V gene TRBV12-3 or TRBV12-4, with D unclear. CDR3 length equals 13 residues. The V and J ends lost 3 bases and 7 bases respectively, with 10 bases between them. The CDR3 coding sequence is TGTGCCAGCAGTTTGGGCAGGCGGCAGCCCCAGCATTTT. Its protein is CASSLGRRQPQHF.

To note about this clonotype: At one of its ends the junction is not consistent with the germline gene, which may arise from a read error. This sequence joins TRBV29-1 and TRBJ1-1, with D unresolved. The CDR3 is 13 residues long. The germline V gene encodes CDR1 SQVTM and CDR2 ANQGSEA. The CDR3: CSVAESPNTEACF. The CDR3 coding sequence is TGCAGCGTTGCGGAGTCCCCGAACACTGAAGCTTGCTTT.

This clonotype has a handful of counts. The CDR3 here is CASSTTGGFSNQPQHF. The CDR3, as DNA: TGTGCCAGTAGTACCACAGGGGGCTTTAGCAATCAGCCCCAGCATTTT. This chain connects TRBV19 to TRBJ1-5, with TRBD1 identical over 9 bases. The CDR3 has 16 amino acids. Germline CDR1 reads LNHDA; CDR2 reads SQIVND (reference sequence). The V segment lost 4 bases and the J segment 0 bases; nucleotides outside the gene matches: 4. Using reference TRBV19 and TRBJ1-5 for the parts outside the CDR3, the full variable domain is DGGITQSPKYLFRKEGQNVTLSCEQNLNHDAMYWYRQDPGQGLRLIYYSQIVNDFQKGDIAEGYSVSREKKESFPLTVTSAQKNPTAFYLCASSTTGGFSNQPQHFGDGTRLSIL.

J is TRBJ1-5 and V is TRBV28; the D is unclear. The length of the CDR3 is 14 residues. Trimming took 2 bases from V and 4 from J, leaving 9 bases between them. The germline CDR1 and CDR2 sequences are MDHEN and SYDVKM. The CDR3 DNA sequence: TGTGCCAGCAGTTTAACCCAGACAAATCAGCCCCAGCATTTT. Amino acid sequence: CASSLTQTNQPQHF.

The chain recombines TRBV20-1 with TRBJ2-7; 8 positions match TRBD2. The germline CDR1 and CDR2 sequences are DFQATT and SNEGSKA (reference sequence). V lost 2 bases and J lost 1; bases outside the gene matches: 7. This CDR3 comprises 15 residues. CDR3 amino acids: CSARRSGAYSYEQYF. CDR3 nucleotides: TGCAGTGCTAGACGTAGCGGGGCTTATTCCTACGAGCAGTACTTC.

The chain has TRBV30 and TRBJ2-5, with D perhaps matching TRBD1 or TRBD2 (6 bases each). Looked up from germline, CDR1 is GTSNPN and CDR2 is SVGIG (reference sequence). V lost 3 bases and J lost 7, with 18 bases in between. CDR3 length: 14 residues. The CDR3 DNA is TGTGCCTGGAGCACCCGAGGGGGGACCTTGACCCAGTACTTC. Translated, it gives CAWSTRGGTLTQYF.

This chain joins TRBV7-9 and TRBJ2-5; unclear D gene. Germline CDR1 reads SEHNR; CDR2 reads FQNEAQ (reference sequence). The V end was cut by 1 base, the J end by 2 bases, with 11 bases between. The CDR3 is 15 residues long. CDR3 sequence reads: CASSLVGSSQETQYF. In nucleotides, the CDR3 is TGTGCCAGCAGCTTAGTAGGGTCATCACAAGAGACCCAGTACTTC.

The chain carries TRBV6-5 and TRBJ2-5; D is ambiguous. Per the germline V gene, CDR1 is MNHEY and CDR2 is SVGAGI. The CDR3 runs 14 residues. V lost 0 bases to trimming and J lost 4 bases, with 9 bases between them. This CDR3 is CASSYSTSAETQYF. In DNA, the CDR3 is TGTGCCAGCAGTTACTCCACGAGCGCAGAGACCCAGTACTTC.

This chain links TRBV28 with TRBJ2-5; 8 bases align to TRBD1. This CDR3 comprises 12 residues. Unmatched junction bases numbered 5, after V lost 7 bases and J lost 7 bases. Germline loops: CDR1 MDHEN, CDR2 SYDVKM. In nucleotides, the CDR3 is TGTGCCAGCATCCCAGGGGGCGCGACCCAGTACTTC. Protein: CASIPGGATQYF.

This clonotype has ten or more counts. The chain employs TRBV10-3 and TRBJ1-2; 8 bases match TRBD1. The V gene end was trimmed by 9 bases and the J gene end by 4 bases; junction bases not matched to a gene: 7. Per germline, CDR1 ENHRY and CDR2 SYGVKD. This CDR3 comprises 13 residues. The CDR3 region is CAIRTGNGYGYTF. The DNA for the CDR3 is TGTGCCATAAGGACAGGGAACGGCTATGGCTACACCTTC.

This clonotype was counted ten times or more. The V call is TRBV20-1, the J call TRBJ1-1; tentatively, D is TRBD1 (6 bases). Trimming removed 6 bases from V and 4 bases from J, with 21 bases in between. There are 15 residues in the CDR3. The germline V gene encodes CDR1 DFQATT and CDR2 SNEGSKA (reference sequence). The CDR3 is CSAGGQHLWGTEAFF. In nucleotides, the CDR3 is TGCAGTGCCGGAGGACAGCACCTTTGGGGCACTGAAGCTTTCTTT.